Listed here is a single T cell receptor (beta chain). Its specificity is unknown. Using immunoSEQ multiplex PCR, the repertoire was profiled, and TCRdb retains in-frame clones only, with some absent. The sample includes about 60,000 clones, 90% to 95% of them seen just once. This sample was included in a study of human versus mouse CDR3 diversity and MHC coevolution. At the level of the study: Reportedly, immunoSEQ detects one in 200,000 T cells with minimized PCR bias. Whole-study findings and limits: Clonal inequality was lowest in two of the three human donors.

The CDR3 is made up of 15 amino acids. The germline CDR1 and CDR2 sequences are SGHTA and FQGTGA. J was trimmed by 4 bases and V by 5 bases; bases with no gene match: 5. The sample was naive CD4+ T cells from blood. Subset: CD45RO-negative CD62L-positive naive CD4 T cells. This TCR was recovered from a person between 55 and 69 years old in good health. The chain links TRBV7-3 to TRBJ2-3; 11 positions match TRBD2. CDR3 amino acids: CASSLLAGVPDTQYF. CDR3 sequence (DNA): TGTGCCAGCAGCCTACTAGCGGGAGTCCCAGATACGCAGTATTTT.